The clone carrying this T cell receptor beta chain was observed many times. The antigen remains unidentified. The length of the CDR3 is 11 residues. Germline lookup yields CDR1 DFQATT and CDR2 SNEGSKA (reference sequence). V was cut by 5 bases and J by 9 bases, with 13 bases left in between. From unsorted bulk tissue weighing about 20-32 mg, DNA and RNA were co-extracted. Patients underwent resection of primary liver carcinoma. There were five separate regions sampled from each tumor. This sample stems from a study of tumor-infiltrating lymphocytes in primary liver carcinoma. Broader study findings: The 250 largest clones made up significantly more of tumor than blood repertoires (p = 0.039). Between tumor regions, pairs overlapped more than tumor-adjacent and tumor-blood pairs did.

With a constant-region primer, TCR beta cDNA was made from roughly 500 ng of total RNA. Researchers made the TCR beta libraries by running three nested multiplex PCR rounds with slightly modified ARM-PCR. For 10 cycles apiece, the opening two PCR rounds ran with TRBV1-TRBV30 forward primers and a C-beta reverse primer. One entry per CDR3 protein results from TCRdb running MiXCR on the multiplex PCR reads. The table lists about 60,000 distinct CDR3 sequences, over 60% of them singletons. Specimen: liver tumor tissue from sampling region 4. Stated subset: tumor region T4, right-lateral pole. The chain is built from TRBV20-1 and TRBJ1-1, with D uncertain. The receptor comes from a middle-aged man with primary liver carcinoma and hepatitis B virus infection. In nucleotides, the CDR3 is TGCAGTGCTCCCGGACGGCAGAAAGCTTTCTTT. Translating gives CSAPGRQKAFF.